The 3 T cell receptor beta chains in this list originate from one sample, sequenced in a study of T cell changes during pregnancy in multiple sclerosis. The data were produced by immunoSEQ multiplex PCR, yet TCRdb's version contains in-frame clones alone and is incomplete. The table has 30,000 to 45,000 clones, roughly 85% seen once. The input for sequencing was CD4+ T cells from peripheral blood mononuclear cells, taken before pregnancy. These receptors all stem from a female donor with multiple sclerosis, enrolled in a pregnancy study.

This chain links TRBV19 with TRBJ1-2; D gene unclear. V lost 9 bases to trimming and J lost 5 bases, with 16 bases between them. This CDR3 has 13 residues. From germline, CDR1 is LNHDA and CDR2 SQIVND (reference sequence). The CDR3 DNA reads as TGTGCCAGCAGGAGAGGGATTGCATATGGCTACACCTTC. Its protein is CASRRGIAYGYTF.

The chain joins TRBV9 to TRBJ1-2, with a weak D call TRBD1 (6 bases). Between the trimmed V and J ends, which lost 3 bases and 1 base, there was a span of 16 bases. Germline loops: CDR1 SGDLS, CDR2 YYNGEE. CDR3 length equals 16 residues. The CDR3 reads CASSAPDGRGNYGYTF. CDR3 nucleotides: TGTGCCAGCAGCGCACCCGACGGCAGGGGTAACTATGGCTACACCTTC.

The rearrangement uses TRBV7-3 and TRBJ2-7; 8 bases map to TRBD2. Germline V gives CDR1 SGHTA, CDR2 FQGTGA. The CDR3 consists of 16 residues. Trimming took 3 bases from V and 3 from J; bases not matched to a gene: 10. Here the CDR3 DNA reads TGTGCCAGCAGCTTTAATTCCGGGACTAGTCGCTACGAGCAGTACTTC. It yields the protein CASSFNSGTSRYEQYF.